These T cell receptor beta chains were read from a single sample in a study of T-cell reconstitution after alpha-beta-depleted transplantation in children. From the PCR reads, TCRdb called clonotypes with MiXCR, one entry per CDR3 protein. Among about 870,000 distinct CDR3 sequences, under 20% were seen once, and the ten largest hold approximately 5%. Sample: PBMCs, mostly from graft donor cells, taken 360 days after TCRalphabeta/CD19-depleted stem cell transplant. These receptors originate from a male patient between 10 and 17 years old who had a stem cell transplant for acute lymphoblastic leukemia, so the T cells may come from the graft donor. Both conserved end residues are part of each CDR3. The D gene is left open where the match is weak. Clone size, where shown, is once, few, many, or a class for clones that have expanded.

J	D	size	V	CDR3	DNA
TRBJ2-7	NA	NA	TRBV4-1	CASSQGGLASYEQYF	TGCGCCAGCAGCCAAGGTGGCCTGGCGTCCTACGAGCAGTACTTC
TRBJ2-7	NA	many	TRBV2	CASSAGAIGVYEQYF	TGTGCCAGCAGCGCCGGGGCTATTGGCGTCTACGAGCAGTACTTC
TRBJ2-4	TRBD2	many	TRBV5-1	CASSLTSGFGKNIQYF	TGCGCCAGCAGTCTGACTAGCGGGTTTGGGAAAAACATTCAGTACTTC
TRBJ2-7	TRBD1	NA	TRBV7-9	CASSSGQGMRSYEQYF	TGTGCCAGCAGCTCAGGACAGGGAATGAGGTCCTACGAGCAGTACTTC
TRBJ2-2	TRBD2	NA	TRBV29-1	CSVLGGVGGELFF	TGCAGCGTTCTCGGGGGGGTAGGCGGGGAGCTGTTTTTT
TRBJ2-2	NA	NA	TRBV19	CASMGLQGRAGELFF	TGTGCCAGTATGGGACTCCAAGGTCGGGCCGGGGAGCTGTTTTTT
TRBJ2-7	NA	NA	TRBV5-1	CASSLSLRGLSYEQYF	TGCGCCAGCAGCTTGAGTCTCCGGGGGCTCTCCTACGAGCAGTACTTC
TRBJ1-6	NA	NA	TRBV9	CASSVGTVNSPLHF	TGTGCCAGCAGCGTTGGGACGGTAAATTCACCCCTCCACTTT
TRBJ2-7	TRBD2	many	TRBV5-1	CASSLAGASLGEQYF	TGCGCCAGCAGCTTAGCGGGAGCGTCCCTAGGTGAGCAGTACTTC
TRBJ2-1	NA	NA	TRBV7-3	CASSWVGQALNEQFF	TGTGCCAGCAGCTGGGTGGGGCAGGCTCTCAATGAGCAGTTCTTC
TRBJ1-6	NA	many	TRBV28	CASSLEADSHNSPLHF	TGTGCCAGCAGTTTAGAAGCCGACAGCCATAATTCACCCCTCCACTTT
TRBJ1-1	NA	few	TRBV3-1	CASSYLLNTEAFF	TGTGCCAGCAGCTACCTATTGAACACTGAAGCTTTCTTT
TRBJ2-7	TRBD2	NA	TRBV7-9	CASREGRDSYEQYF	TGTGCCAGCAGGGAGGGGAGGGATTCTTACGAGCAGTACTTC
TRBJ2-3	NA	few	TRBV24-1	CATSDRGLAGGHTDTQYF	TGTGCCACCAGTGACCGCGGACTAGCAGGGGGGCACACAGATACGCAGTATTTT
TRBJ1-2	TRBD1	NA	TRBV5-1	CASSFWTGEVGYTF	TGCGCCAGCAGCTTTTGGACAGGGGAGGTTGGCTACACCTTC
TRBJ2-7	NA	few	TRBV29-1	CSVGGRAEQYF	TGCAGCGTTGGAGGTCGTGCCGAGCAGTACTTC